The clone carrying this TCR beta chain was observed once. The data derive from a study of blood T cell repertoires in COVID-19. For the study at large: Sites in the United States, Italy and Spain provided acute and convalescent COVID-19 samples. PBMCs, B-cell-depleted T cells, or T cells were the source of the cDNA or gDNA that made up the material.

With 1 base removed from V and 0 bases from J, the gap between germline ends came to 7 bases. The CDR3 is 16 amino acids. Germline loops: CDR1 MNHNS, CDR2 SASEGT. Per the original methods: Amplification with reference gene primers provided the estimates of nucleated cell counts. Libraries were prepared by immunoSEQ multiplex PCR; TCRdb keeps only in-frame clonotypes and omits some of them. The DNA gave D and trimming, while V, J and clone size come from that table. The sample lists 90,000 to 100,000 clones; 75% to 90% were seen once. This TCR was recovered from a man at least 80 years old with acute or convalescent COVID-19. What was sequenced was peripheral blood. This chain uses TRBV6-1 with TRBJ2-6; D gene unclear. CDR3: CASSEGRPSGANVLTF. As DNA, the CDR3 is TGTGCCAGCAGTGAAGGCAGGCCCTCTGGGGCCAACGTCCTGACTTTC.